These 29 T cell receptor beta chains came from one sample sequenced in a study of T cells after yellow fever vaccination. TCRdb re-called the 5' RACE reads with MiXCR, one entry per CDR3 protein. The data contain nearly 550,000 distinct CDR3 sequences, 15% to 20% of them singletons. The specimen comprised PBMCs, sampled 15 days after the yellow fever booster vaccination. Receptors were obtained from a man aged 25 to 40 who received the YFV17D yellow fever vaccine.

The chain recombines TRBV7-2 with TRBJ2-3; a possible D gene is TRBD2 (6 bases). Trimming took 6 bases from V and 6 from J, leaving 16 bases between them. Per the germline V gene, CDR1 is SGHTA and CDR2 is FQGNSA. CDR3 length: 14 amino acids. CDR3 nucleotide sequence: TGTGCCAGCAGTCCCGGGACTCGCCCCGATACGCAGTATTTT. Translating it yields CASSPGTRPDTQYF.

CDR3 in amino acids: CASSSSWLETQYF. The CDR3 DNA sequence: TGTGCCAGCTCATCGTCCTGGTTGGAGACCCAGTACTTC. V and J are TRBV18 and TRBJ2-5; D uncertain. Trimming removed 5 bases at V and 5 bases at J, with 12 bases between. Germline lookup yields CDR1 KGHSH and CDR2 LQKENI. The CDR3 loop spans 13 amino acids.

This rearrangement joins TRBV12-3 or TRBV12-4 to TRBJ2-1; D unclear. The CDR3 is 15 residues long. Trimming removed 6 bases from V and 0 bases from J, with 12 bases in between. The CDR3 coding sequence is TGTGCCAGCAGGCCAAGAGGAAACTCCTACAATGAGCAGTTCTTC. It is translated as CASRPRGNSYNEQFF.

This chain links TRBV5-1 with TRBJ1-1, with 8 bases aligning to TRBD1. V was clipped by 4 bases and J by 2 bases; unmatched bases: 4. The CDR3 extends over 14 amino acids. Germline lookup yields CDR1 SGHRS and CDR2 YFSETQ. Written as DNA, the CDR3 is TGCGCCAGCAGCATGACAGGGGAAAACACTGAAGCTTTCTTT. It encodes CASSMTGENTEAFF.

This clonotype was picked up a small number of times. The chain is built from TRBV20-1 and TRBJ2-3; the D gene is possibly TRBD2 (5 bases). Trimming pared 6 bases from V and 3 bases from J, leaving 13 bases between. The CDR3 consists of 13 residues. From germline, CDR1 is DFQATT and CDR2 SNEGSKA (reference sequence). CDR3 sequence: CSAVKRGTDTQYF. CDR3 nucleotides: TGCAGTGCCGTTAAGAGAGGGACAGATACGCAGTATTTT.

This clonotype has a handful of counts. Here the CDR3 DNA reads TGTGCCAGCGTATCAACAGGGACGGGGACCCAGTACTTC. It is translated as CASVSTGTGTQYF. The chain employs TRBV6-1 and TRBJ2-5; maybe TRBD1 (6 bases). Trimming pared 8 bases from V and 7 bases from J, leaving 17 bases between. The CDR3 contains 13 residues. CDR1 is MNHNS, CDR2 SASEGT, per germline.

J is TRBJ2-2 and V is TRBV5-1; D may correspond to TRBD1 or TRBD2 (6 bases each). The V gene lost 0 bases and the J gene lost 4 bases, with 28 bases spanning the gap. Germline V lookup: CDR1 SGHRS, CDR2 YFSETQ. The CDR3 is 21 residues long. CDR3 coding DNA: TGCGCCAGCAGCTTGGCGGCGGGACATCTCACGAATGGGGCTTCCACCGGGGAGCTGTTTTTT. Translating it yields CASSLAAGHLTNGASTGELFF.

This clonotype occurred a few times. The gene calls are TRBV7-6 and TRBJ2-3; the match to TRBD1 covers 7 bases. V dropped 5 bases and J dropped 1; count of bases not matched to a gene: 6. CDR1 and CDR2 from the germline V gene are SGHVS and FNYEAQ. This CDR3 is 15 amino acids long. The CDR3 loop reads CASSATGVRTDTQYF. Written as DNA, the CDR3 is TGTGCCAGCAGCGCAACAGGGGTCCGCACAGATACGCAGTATTTT.

The chain links TRBV25-1 to TRBJ2-7; no definite D call. The germline gives CDR1 MGHDK, CDR2 SYGVNS. Between the trimmed V and J ends, which lost 3 bases and 12 bases, there was a span of 12 bases. This CDR3 is built from 11 residues. The CDR3 reads CASSESRRLYF. Here the CDR3 DNA reads TGTGCCAGCAGTGAGTCGCGGAGACTGTACTTC.

This clonotype was counted a few times. This chain connects TRBV6-1 to TRBJ2-1, with TRBD1 matching 9 bases. V was clipped by 6 bases and J by 4 bases; unmatched bases: 7. The germline V gene encodes CDR1 MNHNS and CDR2 SASEGT. The CDR3 consists of 15 residues. The DNA for the CDR3 is TGTGCCAGCAGCACCGGACAGGGGCTATACAATGAGCAGTTCTTC. This codes for CASSTGQGLYNEQFF.

This clonotype came up many times. CDR3 residues: CASSFQGRGEQFF. The CDR3 DNA reads as TGTGCCAGCAGTTTTCAGGGTCGAGGTGAGCAGTTCTTC. This chain uses TRBV12-3 or TRBV12-4 with TRBJ2-1; TRBD1 might be the D (5 bases). With 3 bases removed from V and 9 bases from J, the gap between germline ends came to 12 bases. This CDR3 spans 13 amino acids.

This chain uses TRBV7-9 with TRBJ1-1; possible D gene TRBD1, 6 bases. V was trimmed by 1 base and J by 6 bases, leaving 9 bases between them. This CDR3 is 13 amino acids long. Germline loops: CDR1 SEHNR, CDR2 FQNEAQ (reference sequence). CDR3 residues: CASSLDRDSEAFF. Here the CDR3 DNA reads TGTGCCAGCAGCTTAGACAGGGACTCTGAAGCTTTCTTT. Combining the CDR3 with reference TRBV7-9 and TRBJ1-1 gives the whole variable domain DTGVSQNPRHKITKRGQNVTFRCDPISEHNRLYWYRQTLGQGPEFLTYFQNEAQLEKSRLLSDRFSAERPKGSFSTLEIQRTEQGDSAMYLCASSLDRDSEAFFGQGTRLTVV.

This clonotype was detected only a few times. The rearrangement links TRBV28 to TRBJ2-7, with 9 bases that match TRBD1. The germline CDR1 and CDR2 sequences are MDHEN and SYDVKM. V lost 10 bases and J lost 7; bases outside the gene matches: 11. This CDR3 has 13 amino acids. The CDR3 nucleotides read TGTGCCATAACCGGGACAGGGAGCTTGGAGCAGTACTTC. Amino acids: CAITGTGSLEQYF.

This clonotype was seen more than once but under ten times. The rearrangement links TRBV5-1 to TRBJ2-3; D uncertain. Germline V lookup: CDR1 SGHRS, CDR2 YFSETQ. V was pared by 0 bases and J by 1 base, with 9 bases between. CDR3 size: 15 residues. CDR3 in DNA: TGCGCCAGCAGCTTGGCCGGCGGACGCACAGATACGCAGTATTTT. Translation gives CASSLAGGRTDTQYF. Drawing the rest from reference TRBV5-1 and TRBJ2-3, the complete variable domain is KAGVTQTPRYLIKTRGQQVTLSCSPISGHRSVSWYQQTPGQGLQFLFEYFSETQRNKGNFPGRFSGRQFSNSRSEMNVSTLELGDSALYLCASSLAGGRTDTQYFGPGTRLTVL.

The chain recombines TRBV5-1 with TRBJ2-7; TRBD1 might be the D (6 bases). This CDR3 is 15 amino acids long. Germline assignment: CDR1 SGHRS and CDR2 YFSETQ. Trimming shortened V by 2 bases and J by 2 bases, and 14 bases separated the two germline ends. CDR3: CASSLQTGSTYEQYF. The CDR3 bases are TGCGCCAGCAGCTTACAAACAGGGTCGACCTACGAGCAGTACTTC.

This clonotype appeared a single time. This chain uses TRBV27 with TRBJ2-3, with 7 nucleotides matching TRBD1. CDR3 size: 13 residues. CDR1 and CDR2 (germline): MNHEY, SMNVEV (reference sequence). The V segment lost 8 bases and the J segment 4 bases; nucleotides outside the gene matches: 6. CDR3 amino acids: CASGYQGADTQYF. As DNA, the CDR3 is TGTGCCAGCGGCTACCAGGGGGCAGATACGCAGTATTTT.

The V call is TRBV7-8, the J call TRBJ2-7; D remains unclear. The CDR3 runs to 13 residues. Germline V gives CDR1 SGHVS, CDR2 FQNEAQ. V gave up 7 bases and J gave up 4 bases, with 14 bases separating them. The DNA for the CDR3 is TGTGCCAGCAAGGGCAGAGGAGATTACGAGCAGTACTTC. Translating it yields CASKGRGDYEQYF.

Here the CDR3 reads CSVVTSDTGELFF. CDR3 sequence (DNA): TGCAGCGTAGTGACTAGCGACACCGGGGAGCTGTTTTTT. This sequence joins TRBV29-1 and TRBJ2-2; 8 bases map to TRBD2. The V and J ends lost 6 bases and 3 bases, in that order; junction bases with no gene match: 3. CDR1 is SQVTM and CDR2 is ANQGSEA in the germline V gene. This CDR3 is 13 amino acids long.

The chain uses TRBV12-3 or TRBV12-4 and TRBJ2-7; no reliable D call. The CDR3 has 14 amino acids. Trimming took 3 bases from V and 0 from J, leaving 9 bases between them. CDR3 loop: CASSFARSSYEQYF. CDR3 DNA sequence: TGTGCCAGCAGTTTCGCCAGGAGCTCCTACGAGCAGTACTTC.

The V gene is TRBV24-1, the J gene TRBJ2-7; 8 bases match TRBD2. In germline, CDR1 is KGHDR, CDR2 SFDVKD. The CDR3 runs to 14 residues. V lost 4 bases and J lost 1; bases outside the gene matches: 2. CDR3 sequence: CATSEAGVSYEQYF. As DNA, the CDR3 is TGTGCCACCAGTGAAGCGGGAGTATCCTACGAGCAGTACTTC.

Concerning this clonotype itself: A read error may produce the germline difference seen at one junction end. The rearrangement joins TRBV12-3 or TRBV12-4 to TRBJ2-1, with D maybe TRBD2 (6 bases). The CDR3 is made up of 15 amino acids. Written as DNA, the CDR3 is TGTACCAGCAGCCCTCGGACGGGGGCCTACAATGAGCAGTTCTTC. It specifies CTSSPRTGAYNEQFF.

This clonotype appeared once. The chain is built from TRBV7-2 and TRBJ1-1; weak D call: TRBD1 (5 bases). Trimming pared 7 bases from V and 1 base from J, leaving 10 bases between. This CDR3 region has 13 residues. CDR1 SGHTA and CDR2 FQGNSA come from the germline V gene. This CDR3 reads CASNIQENTEAFF. CDR3 nucleotide sequence: TGTGCCAGCAATATACAGGAGAACACTGAAGCTTTCTTT.

The genes are TRBV12-3 or TRBV12-4 and TRBJ2-7; perhaps D is TRBD1 or TRBD2 (5 bases each). The length of the CDR3 is 14 residues. Trimming pared 5 bases from V and 9 bases from J, leaving 20 bases between. The CDR3 spells CASSLQGDAVWQYF. The CDR3, as DNA: TGTGCCAGCAGTCTCCAGGGAGACGCAGTCTGGCAGTACTTC.

The chain recombines TRBV10-3 with TRBJ2-6, with TRBD1 as a possible D gene (5 bases). CDR3 size: 15 residues. Trimming cost V 4 bases and J 2 bases, with 9 bases left between them. Per the germline V gene, CDR1 is ENHRY and CDR2 is SYGVKD. CDR3 region: CAISADSPGANVLTF. The CDR3 coding sequence is TGTGCCATCAGTGCAGACAGTCCTGGGGCCAACGTCCTGACTTTC.

J is TRBJ2-5 and V is TRBV7-9; D gene ambiguous. The CDR3 contains 15 residues. V shed 7 bases and J shed 2 bases, with 17 bases lying between them. Germline V gene lookup returns CDR1 SEHNR and CDR2 FQNEAQ (reference sequence). The chain's CDR3 is CASNALRTDQETQYF. The DNA of the CDR3 is TGTGCCAGCAACGCCTTACGGACGGATCAAGAGACCCAGTACTTC.

The J gene is TRBJ1-1, the V gene TRBV2; the D gene is possibly TRBD1 (6 bases). This CDR3 has 15 amino acids. Germline V gene sequence: CDR1 SNHLY, CDR2 FYNNEI. V was cut by 7 bases and J by 0 bases, with 15 bases left in between. The CDR3, as DNA: TGTGCCAGCATTCCACAGGGCGGGATGAACACTGAAGCTTTCTTT. The encoded protein is CASIPQGGMNTEAFF.

This clonotype appeared a few times. The chain carries TRBV20-1 and TRBJ2-5, with 8 bases fitting TRBD1. V lost 5 bases, J lost 1 base, and 3 bases stayed unmatched. Per germline, CDR1 DFQATT and CDR2 SNEGSKA (reference sequence). There are 13 residues in the CDR3. The CDR3 nucleotides are TGCAGTGCTGAGACAGGGGCCCAAGAGACCCAGTACTTC. Translation gives CSAETGAQETQYF.

In nucleotides, the CDR3 is TGTGCCAGCAGCTACACAGAGGCTATTTTTACTAATGAGCAGTTCTTC. Translating it yields CASSYTEAIFTNEQFF. This chain uses TRBV7-6 with TRBJ2-1, with D uncertain. Trimming removed 4 bases from V and 7 bases from J, with 20 bases in between. CDR1 is SGHVS and CDR2 is FNYEAQ in the germline V gene. This CDR3 is built from 16 residues. Full variable domain (remainder filled in from reference TRBV7-6 and TRBJ2-1): GAGVSQSPRYKVTKRGQDVALRCDPISGHVSLYWYRQALGQGPEFLTYFNYEAQQDKSGLPNDRFSAERPEGSISTLTIQRTEQRDSAMYRCASSYTEAIFTNEQFFGPGTRLTVL.

The V and J genes are TRBV5-1 and TRBJ2-1; TRBD2 aligns across 7 bases. Losses at the gene ends were 6 bases for V and 6 bases for J; bases not matched to a gene: 9. The CDR3 runs to 14 residues. CDR1 SGHRS and CDR2 YFSETQ come from the germline V gene. The CDR3 coding sequence is TGCGCCAGCACTGGGCGGGAGTTGGTCAATGAGCAGTTCTTC. Its protein product is CASTGRELVNEQFF.